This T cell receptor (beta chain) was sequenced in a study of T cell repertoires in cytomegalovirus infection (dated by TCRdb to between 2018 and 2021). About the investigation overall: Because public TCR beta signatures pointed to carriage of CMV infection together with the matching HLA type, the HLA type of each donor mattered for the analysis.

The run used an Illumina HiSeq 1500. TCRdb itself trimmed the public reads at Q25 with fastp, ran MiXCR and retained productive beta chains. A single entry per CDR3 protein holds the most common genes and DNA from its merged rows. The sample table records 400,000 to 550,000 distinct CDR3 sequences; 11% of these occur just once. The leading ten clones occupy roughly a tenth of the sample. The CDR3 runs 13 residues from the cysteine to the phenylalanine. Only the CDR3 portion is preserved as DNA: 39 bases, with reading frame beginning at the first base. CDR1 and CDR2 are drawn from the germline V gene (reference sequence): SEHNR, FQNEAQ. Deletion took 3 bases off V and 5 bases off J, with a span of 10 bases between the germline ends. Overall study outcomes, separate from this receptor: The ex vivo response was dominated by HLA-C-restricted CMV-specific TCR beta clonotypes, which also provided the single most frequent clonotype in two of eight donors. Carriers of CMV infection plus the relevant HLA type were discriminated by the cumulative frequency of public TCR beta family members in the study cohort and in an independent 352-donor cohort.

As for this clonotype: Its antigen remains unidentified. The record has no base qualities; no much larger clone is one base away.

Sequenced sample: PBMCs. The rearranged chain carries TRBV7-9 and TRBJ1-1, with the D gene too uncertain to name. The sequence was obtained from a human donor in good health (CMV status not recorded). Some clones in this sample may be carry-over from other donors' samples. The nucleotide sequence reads TGTGCCAGCAGCTTGCAGGAGAGAACTGAAGCTTTCTTT. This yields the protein CASSLQERTEAFF.